Listed below are T cell receptor beta chains from one sample, sequenced in a study of regulatory T cells in long-lasting Graves disease. Using its own MiXCR run on the multiplex PCR reads, TCRdb lists one record per CDR3 protein. The table lists about 450,000 distinct CDR3 sequences, around a quarter of them singletons, with approximately 28% in the top ten. Sequenced here: peripheral blood mononuclear cells (PBMCs), sampled when the disease was refractory, from a patient treated with antithyroid drugs. These TCRs come from a female donor with Graves disease. Both conserved end residues are part of each CDR3. D genes are given only for firm matches. Clone size is not always given. Where it is, it says once, few, many or a class for expanded clones.

V gene: TRBV11-2
J gene: TRBJ1-1
D gene: .
clone size: .
CDR3 DNA: TGTGCCAGCAGCATTGGGGGTAGCGCTGAAGCTTTCTTT
CDR3 protein: CASSIGGSAEAFF

V gene: TRBV6-2/TRBV6-3
J gene: TRBJ1-1
D gene: .
clone size: few
CDR3 DNA: TGTGCCAGCAGTTACGAGAGGGTTGGAGGTGAAGCTTTCTTT
CDR3 protein: CASSYERVGGEAFF

V gene: TRBV3-1
J gene: TRBJ1-6
D gene: .
clone size: many
CDR3 DNA: TGTGCCAGCAGCCAATCACAGGCCCGGAATAATTCACCCCTCCACTTT
CDR3 protein: CASSQSQARNNSPLHF

V gene: TRBV20-1
J gene: TRBJ2-5
D gene: .
clone size: many
CDR3 DNA: TGCAGTGCTGCCTATAGCGGCCAAGAGACCCAGTACTTC
CDR3 protein: CSAAYSGQETQYF

V gene: TRBV6-2/TRBV6-3
J gene: TRBJ1-1
D gene: .
clone size: .
CDR3 DNA: TGTGCCAGCAGTCTTACCCCGGGAGTGTACACTGAAGCTTTCTTT
CDR3 protein: CASSLTPGVYTEAFF

V gene: TRBV5-1
J gene: TRBJ2-7
D gene: TRBD2
clone size: .
CDR3 DNA: TGCGCCAGCAGCTTGGGACGCGGGAGTAACTACGAGCAGTACTTC
CDR3 protein: CASSLGRGSNYEQYF

V gene: TRBV12-3/TRBV12-4
J gene: TRBJ1-6
D gene: TRBD1
clone size: many
CDR3 DNA: TGTGCCAGCAGCCTACGCGGGGACAGTAATTCACCCCTCCACTTT
CDR3 protein: CASSLRGDSNSPLHF

V gene: TRBV28
J gene: TRBJ2-7
D gene: .
clone size: many
CDR3 DNA: TGTGCCAGCAGTTTATATATTAGCGGAGACACATACGAGCAGTACTTC
CDR3 protein: CASSLYISGDTYEQYF

V gene: TRBV7-2
J gene: TRBJ2-5
D gene: TRBD2
clone size: .
CDR3 DNA: TGTGCCAGCAGCCCCAAGGGGTCCGGGACTAGCGGGAAAGAGACCCAGTACTTC
CDR3 protein: CASSPKGSGTSGKETQYF

V gene: TRBV5-1
J gene: TRBJ1-3
D gene: .
clone size: .
CDR3 DNA: TGCGCCAGCAGCCCCATTGCAACAGGGATCTCTGGAAACACCATATATTTT
CDR3 protein: CASSPIATGISGNTIYF

V gene: TRBV5-1
J gene: TRBJ2-5
D gene: TRBD1
clone size: .
CDR3 DNA: TGCGCCAGCAGCCGTGAAGGACAGGGGAGCGAGACCCAGTACTTC
CDR3 protein: CASSREGQGSETQYF

V gene: TRBV15
J gene: TRBJ1-5
D gene: .
clone size: many
CDR3 DNA: TGTGCCACCAGCAGGCAGGGATCGAATAATCAGCCCCAGCATTTT
CDR3 protein: CATSRQGSNNQPQHF

V gene: TRBV12-3/TRBV12-4
J gene: TRBJ2-7
D gene: .
clone size: few
CDR3 DNA: TGTGCCAGCAGCACTCTACGGGGCCTTCGGGACGAGCAGTACTTC
CDR3 protein: CASSTLRGLRDEQYF

V gene: TRBV19
J gene: TRBJ2-5
D gene: TRBD2
clone size: .
CDR3 DNA: TGTGCCAGTAGTATTTTCTTCCGAGCGGGAGGGCCGGAGACCCAGTACTTC
CDR3 protein: CASSIFFRAGGPETQYF

V gene: TRBV5-1
J gene: TRBJ1-1
D gene: TRBD1
clone size: many
CDR3 DNA: TGCGCCAGCAGCCCGGGGGACAGGGGGCGTATTGAAGCTTTCTTT
CDR3 protein: CASSPGDRGRIEAFF

V gene: TRBV7-2
J gene: TRBJ1-1
D gene: .
clone size: many
CDR3 DNA: TGTGCCAGCAGCTCCCGTTGGAGGGGAGGGGTCACTGAAGCTTTCTTT
CDR3 protein: CASSSRWRGGVTEAFF

V gene: TRBV7-8
J gene: TRBJ1-5
D gene: .
clone size: .
CDR3 DNA: TGTGCCAGCAGTCCCAGTCGTCAGCCCCAGCATTTT
CDR3 protein: CASSPSRQPQHF

V gene: TRBV29-1
J gene: TRBJ2-7
D gene: .
clone size: .
CDR3 DNA: TGCAGCGTTGGGACCACCTCGACCTACGAGCAGTACTTC
CDR3 protein: CSVGTTSTYEQYF

V gene: TRBV7-6
J gene: TRBJ1-3
D gene: .
clone size: .
CDR3 DNA: TGTGCCAGCAGCCCCCGTGGACAGAGGGGAAACACCATATATTTT
CDR3 protein: CASSPRGQRGNTIYF

V gene: TRBV12-3/TRBV12-4
J gene: TRBJ1-2
D gene: TRBD1
clone size: many
CDR3 DNA: TGTGCCAGCAGTTGGGACAGTGACAGATATGGCTACACCTTC
CDR3 protein: CASSWDSDRYGYTF

V gene: TRBV5-6
J gene: TRBJ1-4
D gene: TRBD1
clone size: few
CDR3 DNA: TGTGCCAGCAGCTTAACAGGGGAGACTAATGAAAAACTGTTTTTT
CDR3 protein: CASSLTGETNEKLFF

V gene: TRBV10-3
J gene: TRBJ2-2
D gene: .
clone size: .
CDR3 DNA: TGTGCCATCAGTGAGTGGCTGTCGGGGGGCGACGGGGAGCTGTTTTTT
CDR3 protein: CAISEWLSGGDGELFF

V gene: TRBV19
J gene: TRBJ2-2
D gene: TRBD2
clone size: .
CDR3 DNA: TGTGCCAGTAGTATCGCCTACAGCGGGGACGGGGAGCTGTTTTTT
CDR3 protein: CASSIAYSGDGELFF

V gene: TRBV20-1
J gene: TRBJ2-7
D gene: .
clone size: many
CDR3 DNA: TGCAGTGGTTCCCAGGGAGCTACTGACGAGCAGTACTTC
CDR3 protein: CSGSQGATDEQYF

V gene: TRBV7-2
J gene: TRBJ2-2
D gene: .
clone size: few
CDR3 DNA: TGTGCCAGCAGCCTAATCCCCCTAACTAGTTTTGGCACCGGGGAGCTGTTTTTT
CDR3 protein: CASSLIPLTSFGTGELFF

V gene: TRBV12-3/TRBV12-4
J gene: TRBJ2-5
D gene: .
clone size: many
CDR3 DNA: TGTGCCAGCAGTTTAAGGCAGGGCGGGCAAGAGACCCAGTACTTC
CDR3 protein: CASSLRQGGQETQYF

V gene: TRBV29-1
J gene: TRBJ1-2
D gene: .
clone size: few
CDR3 DNA: TGCAGCGTTGGCTTGCAGCTCCTCCCCCTCTATGGCTACACCTTC
CDR3 protein: CSVGLQLLPLYGYTF

V gene: TRBV7-3
J gene: TRBJ1-4
D gene: .
clone size: many
CDR3 DNA: TGTGCCAGCAGACGTCGGGCAGGACCTGAAAAACTGTTTTTT
CDR3 protein: CASRRRAGPEKLFF

V gene: TRBV12-5
J gene: TRBJ1-1
D gene: .
clone size: many
CDR3 DNA: TGTGCTAGTGGTTTTGAAGCAGGGAACACTGAAGCTTTCTTT
CDR3 protein: CASGFEAGNTEAFF

V gene: TRBV7-9
J gene: TRBJ1-5
D gene: .
clone size: .
CDR3 DNA: TGTGCCAGCAGCTACCAGAGAGAGCCCCAGCATTTT
CDR3 protein: CASSYQREPQHF

V gene: TRBV30
J gene: TRBJ2-2
D gene: .
clone size: .
CDR3 DNA: TGTGCCTGGAGTTCACTAGTTATTGTCGGGGAGCTGTTTTTT
CDR3 protein: CAWSSLVIVGELFF

V gene: TRBV7-9
J gene: TRBJ1-2
D gene: .
clone size: .
CDR3 DNA: TGTGCCAGCAGCGCGACGGGGATAGATGGCTACACCTTC
CDR3 protein: CASSATGIDGYTF

V gene: TRBV28
J gene: TRBJ2-1
D gene: .
clone size: .
CDR3 DNA: TGTGCCAGCGGCCCCGGGACAAACAATGAGCAGTTCTTC
CDR3 protein: CASGPGTNNEQFF

V gene: TRBV6-9
J gene: TRBJ1-1
D gene: .
clone size: many
CDR3 DNA: TGTGCCAGCAGTTACTCTCAGGGTGACACTGAAGCTTTCTTT
CDR3 protein: CASSYSQGDTEAFF

V gene: TRBV11-1
J gene: TRBJ2-5
D gene: TRBD2
clone size: many
CDR3 DNA: TGTGCCAGCAGCCCAGGACTAGCAGACTACCAAGAGACCCAGTACTTC
CDR3 protein: CASSPGLADYQETQYF

V gene: TRBV28
J gene: TRBJ2-5
D gene: .
clone size: .
CDR3 DNA: TGTGCCAGCACCCTCGGTGGAGGGAGAGAGACCCAGTACTTC
CDR3 protein: CASTLGGGRETQYF

V gene: TRBV7-3
J gene: TRBJ2-2
D gene: .
clone size: .
CDR3 DNA: TGTGCCAGCAGCTTAAGTCCGTTGGGAGTAGGCACCGGGGAGCTGTTTTTT
CDR3 protein: CASSLSPLGVGTGELFF

V gene: TRBV7-3
J gene: TRBJ2-6
D gene: .
clone size: .
CDR3 DNA: TGTGCCAGCAGCTTGGCGGGACAGAGCTCTGGGGCCAACGTCCTGACTTTC
CDR3 protein: CASSLAGQSSGANVLTF

V gene: TRBV9
J gene: TRBJ2-3
D gene: TRBD1
clone size: .
CDR3 DNA: TGTGCCAGCAGCCCAGGACAGGGCACAGATACGCAGTATTTT
CDR3 protein: CASSPGQGTDTQYF

V gene: TRBV13
J gene: TRBJ1-6
D gene: TRBD1
clone size: .
CDR3 DNA: TGTGCCAGCAGCTCCTCCGGGACAGGGGGCAGGAGTTCACCCCTCCACTTT
CDR3 protein: CASSSSGTGGRSSPLHF

V gene: TRBV18
J gene: TRBJ1-5
D gene: .
clone size: .
CDR3 DNA: TGTGCCAGCTCACCACCAGGGGATTATCAGCCCCAGCATTTT
CDR3 protein: CASSPPGDYQPQHF

V gene: TRBV7-3
J gene: TRBJ2-1
D gene: TRBD2
clone size: .
CDR3 DNA: TGTGCCAGCGGCTCCTACGAGGTAGCGGGAGGCCCGAGCTCCTACAATGAGCAGTTCTTC
CDR3 protein: CASGSYEVAGGPSSYNEQFF

V gene: TRBV6-5
J gene: TRBJ2-5
D gene: .
clone size: many
CDR3 DNA: TGTGCCAGCAGTTTCCCCCAGGGGACGGAGACCCAGTACTTC
CDR3 protein: CASSFPQGTETQYF

V gene: TRBV2
J gene: TRBJ2-2
D gene: .
clone size: .
CDR3 DNA: TGTGCCAGCACTAAGGACACGTCGAACACCGGGGAGCTGTTTTTT
CDR3 protein: CASTKDTSNTGELFF

V gene: TRBV20-1
J gene: TRBJ2-7
D gene: TRBD1
clone size: few
CDR3 DNA: TGCAGTGCTAGAGGGACAGGGGGCGCGGACGAGCAGTACTTC
CDR3 protein: CSARGTGGADEQYF

V gene: TRBV27
J gene: TRBJ2-7
D gene: TRBD1
clone size: .
CDR3 DNA: TGTGCCAGCAGTCCATTCGACAGGGCCCACTACGAGCAGTACTTC
CDR3 protein: CASSPFDRAHYEQYF

V gene: TRBV7-9
J gene: TRBJ2-7
D gene: .
clone size: few
CDR3 DNA: TGTGCCAGCAGCGCCACGGGAGAGCAGTACTTC
CDR3 protein: CASSATGEQYF